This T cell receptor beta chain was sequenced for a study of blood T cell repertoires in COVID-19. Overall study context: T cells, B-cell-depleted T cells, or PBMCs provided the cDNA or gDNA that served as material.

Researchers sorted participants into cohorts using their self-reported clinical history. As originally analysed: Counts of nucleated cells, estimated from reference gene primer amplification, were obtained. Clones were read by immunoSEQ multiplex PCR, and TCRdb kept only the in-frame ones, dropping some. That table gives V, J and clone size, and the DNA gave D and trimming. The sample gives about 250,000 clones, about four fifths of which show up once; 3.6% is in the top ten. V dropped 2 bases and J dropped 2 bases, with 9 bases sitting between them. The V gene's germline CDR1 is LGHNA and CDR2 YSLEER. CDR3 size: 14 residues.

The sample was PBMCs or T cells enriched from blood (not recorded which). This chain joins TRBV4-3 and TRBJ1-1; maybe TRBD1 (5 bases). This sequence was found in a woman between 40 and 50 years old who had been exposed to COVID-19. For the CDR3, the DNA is TGCGCCAGCAGCCAAACCGGGGGAAACACTGAAGCTTTCTTT. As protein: CASSQTGGNTEAFF.